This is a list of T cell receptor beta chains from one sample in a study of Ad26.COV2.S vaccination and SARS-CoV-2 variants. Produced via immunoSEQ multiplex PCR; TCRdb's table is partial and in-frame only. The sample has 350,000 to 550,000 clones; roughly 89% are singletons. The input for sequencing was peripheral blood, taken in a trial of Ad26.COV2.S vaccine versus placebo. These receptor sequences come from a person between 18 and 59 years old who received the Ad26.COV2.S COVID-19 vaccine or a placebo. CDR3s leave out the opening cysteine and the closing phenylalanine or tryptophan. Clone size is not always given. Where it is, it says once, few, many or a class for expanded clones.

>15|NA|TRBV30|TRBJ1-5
AWSSWGGDLSNQPQH
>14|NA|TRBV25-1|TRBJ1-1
ASSEYGSGRGTEAF
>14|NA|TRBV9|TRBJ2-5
ASSASGLAGQETQY
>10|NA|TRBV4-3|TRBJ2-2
ASSQRTGELF
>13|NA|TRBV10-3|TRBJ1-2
AISEPDRTVYGYT
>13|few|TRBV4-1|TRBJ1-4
ASRPLGTTNEKLF
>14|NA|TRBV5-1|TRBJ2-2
ASSFGTGGNTGELF
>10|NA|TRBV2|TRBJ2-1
ASSVDRDEQF
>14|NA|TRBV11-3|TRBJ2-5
ASSLDYQGGFETQY
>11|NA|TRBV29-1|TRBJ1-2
SVLPETSYGYT
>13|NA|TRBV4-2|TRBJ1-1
ASSQASLHFREAF
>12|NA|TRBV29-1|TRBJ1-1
SGGRAYMNTEAF
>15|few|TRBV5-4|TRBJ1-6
ASSLERGARYNSPLH
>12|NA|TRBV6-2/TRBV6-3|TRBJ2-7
ASSSRDLAREQY
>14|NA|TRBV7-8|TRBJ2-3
ASSLALQGSTDTQY
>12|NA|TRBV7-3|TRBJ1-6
ASSSQGDNSPLH
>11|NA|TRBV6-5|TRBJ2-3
ASRRLSTDTQY
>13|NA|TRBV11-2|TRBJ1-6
ASRRSGGHNSPLH
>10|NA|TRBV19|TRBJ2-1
ASSASRVEQF
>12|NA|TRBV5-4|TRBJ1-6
ASSSGGEGSPLH
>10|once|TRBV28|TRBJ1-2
ASTPRTYGYT
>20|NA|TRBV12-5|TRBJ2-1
ASGLVGRTGGLRRGSYNEQF
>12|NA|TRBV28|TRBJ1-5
ASSSFSRAQPQH
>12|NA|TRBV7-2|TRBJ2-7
ASSLGMSYHEQY
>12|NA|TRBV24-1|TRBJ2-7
ATSESWDPYEQY
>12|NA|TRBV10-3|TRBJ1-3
AVIAQTSGNTIY
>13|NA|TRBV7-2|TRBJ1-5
ASSQTPLPNQPQH
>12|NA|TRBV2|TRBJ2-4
ASRQDLAKNIQY
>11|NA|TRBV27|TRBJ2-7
ASSLSTYYEQY
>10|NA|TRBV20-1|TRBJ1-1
SASSRGLEAF
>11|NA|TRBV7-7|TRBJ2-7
ASSPGTGLEQY
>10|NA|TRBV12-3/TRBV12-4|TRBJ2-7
ASSLWSYEQY
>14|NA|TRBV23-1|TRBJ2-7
ASSQGCRGTSYEQY
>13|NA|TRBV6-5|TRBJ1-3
ASSYDTSSGNTIY